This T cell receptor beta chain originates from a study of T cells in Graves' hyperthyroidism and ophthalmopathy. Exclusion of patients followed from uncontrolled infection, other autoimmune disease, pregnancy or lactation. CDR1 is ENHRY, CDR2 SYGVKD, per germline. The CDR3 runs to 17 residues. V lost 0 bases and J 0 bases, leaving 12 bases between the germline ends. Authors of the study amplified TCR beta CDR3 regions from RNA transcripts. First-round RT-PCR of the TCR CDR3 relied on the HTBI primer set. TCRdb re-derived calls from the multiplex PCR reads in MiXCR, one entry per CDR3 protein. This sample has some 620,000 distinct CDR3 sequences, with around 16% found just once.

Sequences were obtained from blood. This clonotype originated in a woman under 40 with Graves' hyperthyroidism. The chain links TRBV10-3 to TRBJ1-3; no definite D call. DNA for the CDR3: TGTGCCATCAGTGAGTCGATTACGGGCACCTCTGGAAACACCATATATTTT. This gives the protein CAISESITGTSGNTIYF.